The 24 T cell receptor beta chains in this list originate from one sample, sequenced in a study of blood T cell repertoires in COVID-19. Here immunoSEQ multiplex PCR was the method, and the copy in TCRdb shows in-frame clones only, minus some. The table includes about 71,000 clones, around 86% detected once. Sequenced: peripheral blood. All receptors derive from a man aged 25-45 years with acute or convalescent COVID-19.

The V gene is TRBV5-1, the J gene TRBJ2-1; D may be TRBD2 (7 bases). The CDR3 is made up of 16 amino acids. Trimming took off 4 bases at V and 5 bases at J, with 19 bases between the two ends. The germline V gene has CDR1 SGHRS and CDR2 YFSETQ. The CDR3 nucleotides are TGCGCCAGCAGCCCTAGGGGGGGGGCGATTAACAATGAGCAGTTCTTC. Translation gives CASSPRGGAINNEQFF.

J is TRBJ2-3 and V is TRBV5-1; the match to TRBD2 covers 8 bases. The CDR3 spans 16 residues. V lost 3 bases, J lost 0 bases, and 6 bases stayed unmatched. Germline loops: CDR1 SGHRS, CDR2 YFSETQ. CDR3 sequence (DNA): TGCGCCAGCAGCTCTCGTCCGGGGGGGAGCACAGATACGCAGTATTTT. Translation gives CASSSRPGGSTDTQYF.

In this sample, this clone turned up once. The J gene is TRBJ1-2, the V gene TRBV5-1; D possibly corresponds to TRBD1 (6 bases). This CDR3 region has 15 residues. Germline V gene lookup returns CDR1 SGHRS and CDR2 YFSETQ. V was cut by 6 bases and J by 0 bases, with 15 bases left in between. The CDR3 bases are TGCGCCAGCACCTTTATAGGGGGAGCTAACTATGGCTACACCTTC. Residues: CASTFIGGANYGYTF.

The rearrangement joins TRBV7-3 to TRBJ2-1; the match to TRBD2 covers 7 bases. Per the germline V gene, CDR1 is SGHTA and CDR2 is FQGTGA. CDR3 size: 15 residues. J lost 7 bases, V lost 0 bases, and 6 bases had no gene match. For the CDR3, the DNA is TGTGCCAGCAGCTTAACGGCGGGAGAAATAAATGAGCAGTTCTTC. Translation: CASSLTAGEINEQFF.

CDR3 region: CASSLLGAWTGELFF. CDR3 sequence (DNA): TGTGCCAGCAGCTTGCTAGGCGCGTGGACCGGGGAGCTGTTTTTT. The chain carries TRBV7-2 and TRBJ2-2; unclear D gene. The CDR3 runs to 15 residues. Germline lookup yields CDR1 SGHTA and CDR2 FQGNSA. Trimming took off 3 bases at V and 5 bases at J, with 13 bases between the two ends. Looking up the rest from reference TRBV7-2 and TRBJ2-2 gives the full variable domain: GAGVSQSPSNKVTEKGKDVELRCDPISGHTALYWYRQSLGQGLEFLIYFQGNSAPDKSGLPSDRFSAERTGGSVSTLTIQRTQQEDSAVYLCASSLLGAWTGELFFGEGSRLTVL.

V and J are TRBV18 and TRBJ2-1, with D possibly being TRBD1 (5 bases). The CDR3 spans 14 residues. Trimming removed 0 bases from V and 9 bases from J, with 12 bases in between. Germline lookup yields CDR1 KGHSH and CDR2 LQKENI. The CDR3 DNA is TGTGCCAGCTCACCACCGCCCCTTAGGGGTGAGCAGTTCTTC. Protein: CASSPPPLRGEQFF.

The gene calls are TRBV27 and TRBJ1-2; 7 bases agree with TRBD1. The CDR3 is made up of 15 amino acids. From germline, CDR1 is MNHEY and CDR2 SMNVEV (reference sequence). The V segment lost 4 bases and the J segment 4 bases; nucleotides outside the gene matches: 9. CDR3 nucleotides: TGTGCCAGCAGTTCCCGGGACAGATCAGTCTATGGCTACACCTTC. Translation gives CASSSRDRSVYGYTF.

This rearrangement joins TRBV7-3 to TRBJ2-7; 12 bases line up with TRBD2. There are 14 residues in the CDR3. Germline-derived CDR1 and CDR2 are SGHTA and FQGTGA. J was trimmed by 6 bases and V by 3 bases; bases with no gene match: 3. The DNA for the CDR3 is TGTGCCAGCAGCTTGACTAGCGGGAGTCGCGAGCAGTACTTC. This encodes CASSLTSGSREQYF.

The rearrangement uses TRBV19 and TRBJ2-2, with 7 positions matching TRBD2. The germline CDR1 and CDR2 sequences are LNHDA and SQIVND (reference sequence). V lost 3 bases and J lost 2; bases outside the gene matches: 6. The CDR3 is 16 amino acids. CDR3 bases: TGTGCCAGTAGTATTTGGCGGGAGCCCAACACCGGGGAGCTGTTTTTT. It is translated as CASSIWREPNTGELFF. Variable domain in full (rest from reference TRBV19 and TRBJ2-2): DGGITQSPKYLFRKEGQNVTLSCEQNLNHDAMYWYRQDPGQGLRLIYYSQIVNDFQKGDIAEGYSVSREKKESFPLTVTSAQKNPTAFYLCASSIWREPNTGELFFGEGSRLTVL.

The chain recombines TRBV30 with TRBJ2-2; the D gene is possibly TRBD1 (5 bases). Per germline, CDR1 GTSNPN and CDR2 SVGIG (reference sequence). CDR3 length equals 14 residues. Trimming stripped 0 bases from V and 2 bases from J, with 7 bases between. CDR3 nucleotides: TGTGCCTGGAGTGTAGGACATAACACCGGGGAGCTGTTTTTT. It yields the protein CAWSVGHNTGELFF.

The chain employs TRBV6-1 and TRBJ1-3; D not resolved. Trimming shortened V by 1 base and J by 7 bases, and 14 bases separated the two germline ends. Germline CDR1 reads MNHNS; CDR2 reads SASEGT. CDR3 size: 15 residues. The CDR3 coding sequence is TGTGCCAGCAGTGAAGAGGCAGGTTCCTGGAACACCATATATTTT. It specifies CASSEEAGSWNTIYF.

The table lists this clone with a few counts. The chain is built from TRBV11-1 and TRBJ1-2; D is uncertain. CDR1 and CDR2 from the germline V gene are SGHAT and FQDESV (reference sequence). V lost 1 base to trimming and J lost 5 bases, with 8 bases between them. The CDR3 spans 13 residues. The CDR3 loop reads CASSLDGVYGYTF. DNA of the CDR3: TGTGCCAGCAGCTTAGACGGGGTTTATGGCTACACCTTC.

This rearrangement joins TRBV2 to TRBJ1-1; 7 bases map to TRBD1. The CDR3 spans 13 residues. Germline trimming cut 7 bases from V and 6 bases from J; bases unmatched to any gene: 8. Germline CDR1 and CDR2: SNHLY and FYNNEI. The CDR3 spells CASTTGSIAEAFF. CDR3 nucleotide sequence: TGTGCCAGCACGACAGGGTCCATCGCTGAAGCTTTCTTT.

In this sample, this clone turned up a few times. J is TRBJ1-2 and V is TRBV27; D might be TRBD1 (6 bases). CDR3 length: 16 residues. CDR1 is MNHEY and CDR2 is SMNVEV in the germline V gene (reference sequence). Trimming pared 3 bases from V and 3 bases from J, leaving 17 bases between. The CDR3 region has the DNA TGTGCCAGCAGTTTCTCCGGGGGGGGCCTGGACTATGGCTACACCTTC. It encodes CASSFSGGGLDYGYTF.

The chain carries TRBV19 and TRBJ1-2; 7 positions match TRBD1. V shed 5 bases and J 0 bases; nucleotides not matched to a gene: 6. The CDR3 loop spans 15 amino acids. Germline loops: CDR1 LNHDA, CDR2 SQIVND (reference sequence). The chain's CDR3 is CASSPRDRANYGYTF. The CDR3 coding sequence is TGTGCCAGTAGTCCCCGGGACAGAGCTAACTATGGCTACACCTTC.

This chain joins TRBV10-3 and TRBJ2-7, with a possible D match to TRBD2 (5 bases). Trimming took 3 bases from V and 5 from J, leaving 17 bases between them. Per the germline V gene, CDR1 is ENHRY and CDR2 is SYGVKD. This CDR3 is 15 amino acids long. The CDR3 region has the DNA TGTGCCATCAGTGAAGAGGGTTTCCAATACGACGAGCAGTACTTC. Encoded protein: CAISEEGFQYDEQYF.

The chain uses TRBV24-1 and TRBJ2-1; 9 positions agree with TRBD2. The V segment lost 4 bases and the J segment 4 bases; nucleotides outside the gene matches: 7. Germline V CDR1 and CDR2: KGHDR, SFDVKD. The CDR3 runs 16 residues. This chain's CDR3 is CATSDPNAGGYNEQFF. CDR3 DNA: TGTGCCACCAGTGACCCCAACGCGGGAGGGTACAATGAGCAGTTCTTC.

V gene TRBV5-6 combines with J gene TRBJ2-2, with D possibly being TRBD2 (5 bases). The CDR3 runs 16 residues. From germline, CDR1 is SGHDT and CDR2 YYEEEE. V was pared by 1 base and J by 6 bases, with 16 bases between. CDR3 coding DNA: TGTGCCAGCAGCTTGAGTTCGGGGTCGTATGCCGGGGAGCTGTTTTTT. This codes for CASSLSSGSYAGELFF.

The J gene is TRBJ2-1, the V gene TRBV29-1, with TRBD1 matching over 11 bases. Per germline, CDR1 SQVTM and CDR2 ANQGSEA. J lost 7 bases, V lost 6 bases, and 8 bases had no gene match. The CDR3 extends over 14 amino acids. CDR3 in amino acids: CSVARDRGRNEQFF. CDR3 coding DNA: TGCAGCGTCGCCCGGGACAGGGGGAGGAATGAGCAGTTCTTC.

Concerning this clone itself: This CDR3 is also generated by other DNA sequences in the sample. V usage is TRBV5-1 and J usage is TRBJ1-2; TRBD1 matches at 7 bases. V shed 3 bases and J 6 bases; nucleotides not matched to a gene: 2. The CDR3 extends over 12 amino acids. Germline V gene sequence: CDR1 SGHRS, CDR2 YFSETQ. The CDR3: CASSWDRDGYTF. Written as DNA, the CDR3 is TGCGCCAGCAGCTGGGACAGAGATGGCTACACCTTC.

The chain joins TRBV25-1 to TRBJ1-5, with 9 bases aligning to TRBD1. This CDR3 has 14 amino acids. Germline V gene data show CDR1 as MGHDK and CDR2 as SYGVNS. V lost 8 bases, J lost 4 bases, and 6 bases stayed unmatched. CDR3 in DNA: TGTGCCAGCTCTGGGACAGGGCAAAATCAGCCCCAGCATTTT. Its protein product is CASSGTGQNQPQHF.

The chain recombines TRBV6-6 with TRBJ1-2; maybe TRBD1 (6 bases). This CDR3 has 14 residues. Trimming cost V 6 bases and J 6 bases, with 17 bases left between them. Germline V CDR1 and CDR2: MNHNY, SVGAGI (reference sequence). CDR3: CASSQRGGLNGYTF. The CDR3 DNA sequence: TGTGCCAGCAGCCAACGGGGGGGCTTGAATGGCTACACCTTC.

This chain uses TRBV4-3 with TRBJ2-3, with D perhaps TRBD1 (6 bases). This CDR3 comprises 15 residues. V was cut by 0 bases and J by 4 bases, with 11 bases left in between. CDR1 is LGHNA and CDR2 is YSLEER in the germline V gene. CDR3 sequence: CASSQERGMADTQYF. The DNA of the CDR3 is TGCGCCAGCAGCCAAGAAAGGGGGATGGCAGATACGCAGTATTTT.

This chain uses TRBV18 with TRBJ2-1; D not resolved. Trimming left V 2 bases short and J 0 bases short, with 8 bases between. The V gene's germline CDR1 is KGHSH and CDR2 LQKENI. The CDR3 totals 15 residues. In nucleotides, the CDR3 is TGTGCCAGCTCACCATCCGGTTTCTCCTACAATGAGCAGTTCTTC. This sequence encodes CASSPSGFSYNEQFF.